The clone carrying this T cell receptor (beta chain) was counted at least ten times. Its antigen is unknown. CDR3 regions were amplified by Arm-PCR using iRepertoire HTBI primers to build TCR beta libraries. TCRdb independently ran MiXCR on the multiplex PCR reads; one entry per CDR3 protein. The sample lists around 400,000 distinct CDR3 sequences, 15% to 17% occurring once. These data originate in a study of regulatory T cells in long-lasting Graves disease. The time point is: newly diagnosed GD, antithyroid drugs for less than 3 months. Researchers made the TCR library from RNA that was extracted from PBMCs. Notes on the study in general: Sharing of public clonotypes was greater in persistent patients (approximately 2,700) than in new patients (almost 1,000).

With 0 bases removed from V and 3 bases from J, the gap between germline ends came to 7 bases. The CDR3 length is 14 residues. CDR1 is SGHRS and CDR2 is YFSETQ in the germline V gene. This material consisted of peripheral blood mononuclear cells (PBMCs), taken at new diagnosis, from a patient treated with antithyroid drugs. The genes are TRBV5-1 and TRBJ1-5; D is uncertain. The receptor was derived from a female donor with Graves disease. CDR3 sequence reads: CASSLEGFNQPQHF. CDR3 nucleotide sequence: TGCGCCAGCAGCTTGGAAGGGTTCAATCAGCCCCAGCATTTT. The full variable domain, in which reference TRBV5-1 and TRBJ1-5 provide the parts outside the CDR3, is KAGVTQTPRYLIKTRGQQVTLSCSPISGHRSVSWYQQTPGQGLQFLFEYFSETQRNKGNFPGRFSGRQFSNSRSEMNVSTLELGDSALYLCASSLEGFNQPQHFGDGTRLSIL.